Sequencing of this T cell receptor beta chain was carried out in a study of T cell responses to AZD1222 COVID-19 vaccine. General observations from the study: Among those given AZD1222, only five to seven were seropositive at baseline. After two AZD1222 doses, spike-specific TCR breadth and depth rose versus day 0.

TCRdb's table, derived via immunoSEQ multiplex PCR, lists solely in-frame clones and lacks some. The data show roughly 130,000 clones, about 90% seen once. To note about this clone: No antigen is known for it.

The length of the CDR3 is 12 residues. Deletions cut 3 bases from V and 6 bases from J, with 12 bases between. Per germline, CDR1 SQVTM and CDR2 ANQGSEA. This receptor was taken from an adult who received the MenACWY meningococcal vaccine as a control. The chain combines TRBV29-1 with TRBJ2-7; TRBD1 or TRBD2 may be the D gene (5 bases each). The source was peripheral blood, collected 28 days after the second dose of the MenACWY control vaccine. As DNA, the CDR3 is TGCAGCGTTGACCCAGGGAGAGGCGAGCAGTACTTC. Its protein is CSVDPGRGEQYF.